This entry lists 27 T cell receptor beta chains sequenced from one sample in a study of cytomegalovirus exposure and HLA in healthy donors. PCR involved 60 Vbeta and 13 Jbeta primers. Some clones are missing from TCRdb's copy, which holds only in-frame ones; the method was immunoSEQ multiplex PCR. The sample records 170,000 or so clones, under 90% being singletons. The sample consisted of PBMCs. These receptor sequences come from a man between 18 and 29 years old in good health and CMV-seronegative.

The genes are TRBV7-9 and TRBJ2-3; 13 bases match TRBD2. With 5 bases clipped from V and 5 bases from J, the junction kept 16 bases outside the gene matches. Germline V lookup: CDR1 SEHNR, CDR2 FQNEAQ (reference sequence). The CDR3 runs to 19 residues. The CDR3 spells CASSPGGTSGGAMRDTQYF. The CDR3 DNA is TGTGCCAGCAGCCCCGGGGGAACTAGCGGGGGGGCCATGAGAGATACGCAGTATTTT.

V is TRBV4-2 and J is TRBJ2-5; a possible D gene is TRBD2 (6 bases). The CDR3 sequence is 17 residues long. With 1 base removed from V and 0 bases from J, the gap between germline ends came to 15 bases. Germline loops: CDR1 LGHNA, CDR2 YNFKEQ. In DNA, the CDR3 is TGTGCCAGCAGCCAAGCCCTTAGGGACTTTAACCAAGAGACCCAGTACTTC. Translated: CASSQALRDFNQETQYF.

The chain joins TRBV5-1 to TRBJ1-2; 8 bases match TRBD1. CDR3 length equals 14 residues. Per germline, CDR1 SGHRS and CDR2 YFSETQ. V shed 5 bases and J 3 bases; nucleotides not matched to a gene: 6. The DNA for the CDR3 is TGCGCCAGCAGTCCAGGACAGGGTGACTATGGCTACACCTTC. Amino acids: CASSPGQGDYGYTF.

CDR3 loop: CASSHRGLIYGYTF. The CDR3 bases are TGTGCCAGCAGTCACAGGGGGCTCATCTATGGCTACACCTTC. The chain joins TRBV6-8 to TRBJ1-2, with TRBD1 matching 9 bases. V trimming: 5 bases; J trimming: 4 bases; junction bases outside the gene matches: 5. Germline loops: CDR1 MNHGY, CDR2 SAAAGT. This CDR3 region has 14 residues.

The rearrangement uses TRBV13 and TRBJ1-2, with D possibly matching TRBD1 (6 bases). The CDR3 loop spans 14 amino acids. Trimming removed 4 bases at V and 8 bases at J, with 17 bases between. The germline V gene encodes CDR1 PRHDT and CDR2 FYEKMQ (reference sequence). CDR3: CASSSVGTRAGYTF. The CDR3 coding sequence is TGTGCCAGCAGCTCAGTTGGGACAAGGGCCGGCTACACCTTC.

The V gene is TRBV7-3, the J gene TRBJ1-1; D is uncertain. The CDR3 loop spans 14 amino acids. CDR1 SGHTA and CDR2 FQGTGA come from the germline V gene. V shed 1 base and J shed 1 base, with 7 bases lying between them. Here the CDR3 DNA reads TGTGCCAGCAGCTTAAAAGAGGGGAACACTGAAGCTTTCTTT. Its translation: CASSLKEGNTEAFF.

This clone was seen once. The chain recombines TRBV7-8 with TRBJ2-7; tentatively, D is TRBD2 (6 bases). V lost 1 base and J 2 bases, leaving 6 bases between the germline ends. Germline V gene data show CDR1 as SGHVS and CDR2 as FQNEAQ. There are 13 residues in the CDR3. The CDR3 nucleotides are TGTGCCAGCAGCTTAGGGAGGGCCTACGAGCAGTACTTC. Translation gives CASSLGRAYEQYF.

Comment on this clone: One end of the junction fails to match germline, which may point to a read error. This chain uses TRBV7-7 with TRBJ1-1, with D possibly matching TRBD1 (5 bases). Germline CDR1 is SSHAT and CDR2 is FNYEAQ (reference sequence). The CDR3 runs to 14 residues. The chain's CDR3 is CASSPGTVNTEAFF. CDR3 DNA sequence: TGTGCTAGCAGCCCCGGGACTGTGAACACTGAAGCTTTCTTT.

This chain joins TRBV9 and TRBJ2-7; 16 bases are a match to TRBD2. CDR1 and CDR2 (germline): SGDLS, YYNGEE. Germline trimming cut 1 base from V and 1 base from J; bases unmatched to any gene: 11. The CDR3 length is 20 residues. For the CDR3, the DNA is TGTGCCAGCAGCGTACTACCGGGACTAGCGGGAGGGGAGAGGTCCTACGAGCAGTACTTC. It is translated as CASSVLPGLAGGERSYEQYF.

This chain links TRBV18 with TRBJ2-7, with 7 bases aligning to TRBD1. Germline V gives CDR1 KGHSH, CDR2 LQKENI. The CDR3 sequence is 12 residues long. The V gene end was trimmed by 4 bases and the J gene end by 7 bases; junction bases not matched to a gene: 4. The CDR3 nucleotides are TGTGCCAGCTCACTTGACAGGGATGAGCAGTACTTC. It is translated as CASSLDRDEQYF.

This chain uses TRBV6-1 with TRBJ1-2; D is unclear. V was clipped by 6 bases and J by 8 bases, with 10 bases between them. CDR1 and CDR2 (germline): MNHNS, SASEGT. This CDR3 is built from 11 residues. CDR3 loop: CASSHNVGYTF. The CDR3 DNA follows: TGTGCCAGCAGCCACAACGTAGGCTACACCTTC.

This chain uses TRBV19 with TRBJ1-5; TRBD1 might be the D (5 bases). Germline V lookup: CDR1 LNHDA, CDR2 SQIVND (reference sequence). CDR3 length equals 15 residues. V dropped 5 bases and J dropped 4 bases, with 15 bases sitting between them. The CDR3 is CASSPRRDSNQPQHF. CDR3 in DNA: TGTGCCAGTAGTCCCCGTAGAGACAGTAATCAGCCCCAGCATTTT.

V and J are TRBV19 and TRBJ2-1, with TRBD1 matching 9 bases. The ends lost 6 bases at V and 7 bases at J; junction bases unmatched: 7. The length of the CDR3 is 14 residues. Germline V CDR1 and CDR2: LNHDA, SQIVND (reference sequence). CDR3 sequence: CASSRQGVVNEQFF. CDR3 sequence (DNA): TGTGCCAGTAGCCGACAGGGGGTGGTTAATGAGCAGTTCTTC.

The gene calls are TRBV30 and TRBJ2-1; 8 bases are a match to TRBD2. CDR1 is GTSNPN and CDR2 is SVGIG in the germline V gene (reference sequence). V lost 8 bases and J lost 2; bases outside the gene matches: 2. CDR3 length equals 12 residues. The CDR3 DNA follows: TGTGCCCGGGAGGGGACCTACAATGAGCAGTTCTTC. Translated, it gives CAREGTYNEQFF.

The table lists this clone with a few counts. This chain connects TRBV10-2 to TRBJ2-1, with TRBD2 as a possible D gene (6 bases). CDR1 WSHSY and CDR2 SAAADI come from the germline V gene. The CDR3 loop spans 12 amino acids. V lost 4 bases and J lost 6, with 7 bases in between. CDR3 DNA sequence: TGCGCCAGCAGTGTGGGGGGCAATGAGCAGTTCTTC. Translated, it gives CASSVGGNEQFF.

The chain combines TRBV9 with TRBJ2-4, with a tentative D call TRBD2 (5 bases). The CDR3 consists of 13 residues. Trimming removed 4 bases from V and 6 bases from J, with 11 bases in between. Germline values: CDR1 SGDLS, CDR2 YYNGEE. The CDR3 loop is CASSSRTSNIQYF. The CDR3, as DNA: TGTGCCAGCAGCTCCAGGACTTCAAACATTCAGTACTTC.

The chain combines TRBV29-1 with TRBJ2-1, with D perhaps matching TRBD2 (7 bases). Germline loops: CDR1 SQVTM, CDR2 ANQGSEA. The CDR3 consists of 15 residues. V was clipped by 6 bases and J by 3 bases, with 18 bases between them. The CDR3: CSVPRGGVDYNEQFF. For the CDR3, the DNA is TGCAGCGTCCCAAGAGGGGGGGTTGACTACAATGAGCAGTTCTTC.

The chain carries TRBV7-3 and TRBJ1-2, with D unresolved. The germline CDR1 and CDR2 sequences are SGHTA and FQGTGA. This CDR3 has 14 residues. V gave up 0 bases and J gave up 6 bases, with 11 bases separating them. This chain's CDR3 is CASSLTGGADGYTF. The CDR3 bases are TGTGCCAGCAGCTTAACGGGTGGAGCTGATGGCTACACCTTC. Full variable domain (outside the CDR3, taken from reference TRBV7-3 and TRBJ1-2): GAGVSQTPSNKVTEKGKYVELRCDPISGHTALYWYRQSLGQGPEFLIYFQGTGAADDSGLPNDRFFAVRPEGSVSTLKIQRTERGDSAVYLCASSLTGGADGYTFGSGTRLTVV.

In its sample, this clone is medium-sized. The rearrangement links TRBV6-4 to TRBJ2-2, with 11 bases lining up with TRBD2. The J segment lost 1 base and the V segment lost 5 bases, leaving 0 bases of the junction unmatched. Germline V gene sequence: CDR1 MRHNA, CDR2 SNTAGT. The length of the CDR3 is 15 residues. In DNA, the CDR3 is TGTGCCAGCAGTCTAGCGGGAGGGAACACCGGGGAGCTGTTTTTT. This codes for CASSLAGGNTGELFF.

The rearrangement uses TRBV20-1 and TRBJ1-1; possible D gene TRBD1, 5 bases. This CDR3 is 11 amino acids long. Per germline, CDR1 DFQATT and CDR2 SNEGSKA (reference sequence). V was shortened by 7 bases and J by 4 bases, with 10 bases between the two germline ends. This CDR3 is CSVSRGTEAFF. The CDR3, as DNA: TGCAGTGTAAGTAGGGGCACTGAAGCTTTCTTT.

The CDR3 here is CASSYLTGGNSPLHF. Here the CDR3 DNA reads TGTGCCAGCAGTTACTTGACAGGGGGCAATTCACCCCTCCACTTT. The rearrangement joins TRBV6-6 to TRBJ1-6; 10 positions agree with TRBD1. The CDR3 spans 15 residues. Germline V CDR1 and CDR2: MNHNY, SVGAGI (reference sequence). V was clipped by 1 base and J by 7 bases; unmatched bases: 1.

CDR3 sequence (DNA): TGTGCCAGCAGTTTTGGGGACAGGGGGCGAGAAAAACTGTTTTTT. The encoded protein is CASSFGDRGREKLFF. The chain couples TRBV28 to TRBJ1-4; TRBD1 matches at 12 bases. The junction had 4 bases not matched to a gene; V was cut back by 3 bases and J by 8 bases. This CDR3 has 15 residues. Germline CDR1 and CDR2: MDHEN and SYDVKM.

J is TRBJ2-4 and V is TRBV11-2; a weak D match, TRBD2 (6 bases). Germline assignment: CDR1 SGHAT and CDR2 FQNNGV. The CDR3 has 12 residues. Trimming stripped 5 bases from V and 9 bases from J, with 11 bases between. The CDR3 DNA sequence: TGTGCCAGCAGCCCCCGGGGGACCATTCAGTACTTC. Protein product: CASSPRGTIQYF.

This clone was seen only once. Its ends do not fully match the called genes, so a read error is possible. V is TRBV7-9 and J is TRBJ1-5; D not resolved. Germline loops: CDR1 SEHNR, CDR2 FQNEAQ (reference sequence). CDR3 length: 12 residues. The CDR3 DNA reads TGTTCCAGCAGCTTCGGGGATCAGCCCCAGCATTTT. This gives the protein CSSSFGDQPQHF.

J is TRBJ2-3 and V is TRBV6-5; possibly TRBD1 for D (6 bases). Trimming pared 0 bases from V and 6 bases from J, leaving 10 bases between. The CDR3 spans 14 residues. Germline CDR1 and CDR2: MNHEY and SVGAGI. The CDR3 coding sequence is TGTGCCAGCAGTTACTCGAGGGGGACGGATACGCAGTATTTT. The encoded protein is CASSYSRGTDTQYF.

CDR3 DNA: TGTGCCAGCAGCTTCTCGTCGGCGCGAGCGGGGGGGCGATACGAGCAGTACTTC. Its protein is CASSFSSARAGGRYEQYF. This chain uses TRBV13 with TRBJ2-7, with 10 bases aligning to TRBD2. Trimming at V came to 3 bases and at J to 4 bases, leaving 15 bases not matched to a gene. The germline V gene encodes CDR1 PRHDT and CDR2 FYEKMQ (reference sequence). The CDR3 is made up of 18 amino acids.

This sequence joins TRBV30 and TRBJ2-5; 8 bases line up with TRBD1. The better agreement between TRBJ2-7 and the DNA end casts doubt on the J call. This CDR3 is 14 amino acids long. Per the germline V gene, CDR1 is GTSNPN and CDR2 is SVGIG (reference sequence). CDR3 loop: CAWTPGGTDYEQYF. Here the CDR3 DNA reads TGTGCCTGGACCCCAGGGGGCACAGACTACGAGCAGTACTTC.